This T cell receptor beta chain was recovered during a study of blood T cell repertoires in COVID-19. Across the study: Whether acute or convalescent, the COVID-19 samples came from the United States, Italy and Spain. From T cells, B-cell-depleted T cells, or PBMCs came the material, which was cDNA or gDNA.

This CDR3 contains 13 residues. Between the trimmed V and J ends, which lost 5 bases and 2 bases, there was a span of 10 bases. Study processing details: Using reference gene primer amplification, nucleated cell counts were estimated. Clones were read by immunoSEQ multiplex PCR, and TCRdb kept only the in-frame ones, dropping some. V and J calls and clone size are given by that table; D and trimming were obtained from the DNA. The data show a few hundred thousand clones, with around 91% seen just once and roughly an eighth held by the top ten. The V and J genes are TRBV12-3 or TRBV12-4 and TRBJ2-7; perhaps TRBD2 as D (5 bases). The source of this sequence is a woman in her sixties or seventies with acute or convalescent COVID-19. The sequencing input was peripheral blood. The CDR3 coding sequence is TGTGCCAGCAGTAGGACTGGGACCTACGAGCAGTACTTC. Translating gives CASSRTGTYEQYF.